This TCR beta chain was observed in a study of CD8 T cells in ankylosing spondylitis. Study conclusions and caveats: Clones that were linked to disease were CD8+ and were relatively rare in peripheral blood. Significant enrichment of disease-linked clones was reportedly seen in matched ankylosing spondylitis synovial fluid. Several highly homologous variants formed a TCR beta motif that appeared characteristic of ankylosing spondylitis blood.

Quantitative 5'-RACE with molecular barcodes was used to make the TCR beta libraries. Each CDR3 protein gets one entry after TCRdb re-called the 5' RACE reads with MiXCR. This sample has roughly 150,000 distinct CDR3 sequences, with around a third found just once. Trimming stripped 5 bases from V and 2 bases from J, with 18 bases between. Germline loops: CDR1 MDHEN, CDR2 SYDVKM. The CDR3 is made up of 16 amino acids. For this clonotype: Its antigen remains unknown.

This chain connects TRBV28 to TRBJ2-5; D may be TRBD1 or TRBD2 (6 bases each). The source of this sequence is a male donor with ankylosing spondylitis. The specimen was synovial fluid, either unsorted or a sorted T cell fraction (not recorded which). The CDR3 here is CASSEWGALGQETQYF. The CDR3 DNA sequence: TGTGCCAGCAGTGAATGGGGGGCCCTGGGTCAAGAGACCCAGTACTTC.